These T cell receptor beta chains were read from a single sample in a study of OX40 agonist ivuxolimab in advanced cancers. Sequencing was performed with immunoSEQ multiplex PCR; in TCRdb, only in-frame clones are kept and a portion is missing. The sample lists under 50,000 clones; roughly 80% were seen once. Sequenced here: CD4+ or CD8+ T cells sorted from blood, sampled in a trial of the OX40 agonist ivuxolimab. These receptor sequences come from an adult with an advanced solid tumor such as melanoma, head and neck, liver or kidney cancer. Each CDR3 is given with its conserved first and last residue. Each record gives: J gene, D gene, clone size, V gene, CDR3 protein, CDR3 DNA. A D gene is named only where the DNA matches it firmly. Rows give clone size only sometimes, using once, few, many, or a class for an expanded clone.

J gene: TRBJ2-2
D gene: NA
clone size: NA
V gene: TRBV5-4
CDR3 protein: CASSLGGRETGELFF
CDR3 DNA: TGTGCCAGCAGCTTAGGGGGAAGGGAGACCGGGGAGCTGTTTTTT

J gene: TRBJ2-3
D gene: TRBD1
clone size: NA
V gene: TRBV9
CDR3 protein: CASSAQGDGRTDTQYF
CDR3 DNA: TGTGCCAGCAGCGCACAGGGGGACGGGCGCACAGATACGCAGTATTTT

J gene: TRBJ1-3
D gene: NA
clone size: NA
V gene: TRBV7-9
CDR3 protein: CASSRETNTIYF
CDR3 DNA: TGTGCCAGCAGCCGAGAGACAAACACCATATATTTT

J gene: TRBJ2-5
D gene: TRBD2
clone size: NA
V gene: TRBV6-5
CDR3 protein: CASSKPGLESETQYF
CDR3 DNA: TGTGCCAGCAGTAAACCGGGACTAGAGAGTGAGACCCAGTACTTC

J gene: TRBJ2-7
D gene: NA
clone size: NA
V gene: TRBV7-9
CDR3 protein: CASSYPERRAYEQYF
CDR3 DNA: TGTGCCAGCAGCTACCCTGAGAGGAGGGCCTACGAGCAGTACTTC

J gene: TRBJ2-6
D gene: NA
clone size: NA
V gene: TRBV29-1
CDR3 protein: CSVGAGANVLTF
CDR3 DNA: TGCAGCGTTGGGGCTGGGGCCAACGTCCTGACTTTC

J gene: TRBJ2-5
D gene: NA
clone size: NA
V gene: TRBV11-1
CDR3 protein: CASSPSPAGAETQYF
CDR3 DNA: TGTGCCAGCAGCCCCTCCCCGGCAGGGGCGGAGACCCAGTACTTC

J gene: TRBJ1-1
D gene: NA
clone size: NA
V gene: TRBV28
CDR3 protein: CASSRAMNTEAFF
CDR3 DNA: TGTGCCAGCAGTCGGGCGATGAACACTGAAGCTTTCTTT

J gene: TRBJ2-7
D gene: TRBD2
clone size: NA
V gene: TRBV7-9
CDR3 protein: CASSLEGREYDEQYF
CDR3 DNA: TGTGCCAGCAGCCTAGAAGGGCGGGAGTATGACGAGCAGTACTTC

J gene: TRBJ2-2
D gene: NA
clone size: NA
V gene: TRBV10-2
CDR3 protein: CASSDSGIGELFF
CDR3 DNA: TGCGCCAGCAGTGACTCAGGGATCGGGGAGCTGTTTTTT

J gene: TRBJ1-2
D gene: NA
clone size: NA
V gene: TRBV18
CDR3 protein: CASSPGRSYGYTF
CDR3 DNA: TGTGCCAGCTCACCGGGACGGAGCTATGGCTACACCTTC

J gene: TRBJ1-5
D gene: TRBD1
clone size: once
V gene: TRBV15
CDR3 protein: CATSRLADRGNQPQHF
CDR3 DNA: TGTGCCACCAGCAGACTCGCGGACAGGGGAAATCAGCCCCAGCATTTT

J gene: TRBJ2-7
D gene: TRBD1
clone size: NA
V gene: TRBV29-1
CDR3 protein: CSVDGTGDGEQYF
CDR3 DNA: TGCAGCGTTGATGGGACAGGAGATGGCGAGCAGTACTTC

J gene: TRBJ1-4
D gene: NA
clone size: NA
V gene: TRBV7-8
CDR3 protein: CASSLVGQENEKLFF
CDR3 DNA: TGTGCCAGCAGCTTAGTAGGGCAGGAAAATGAAAAACTGTTTTTT

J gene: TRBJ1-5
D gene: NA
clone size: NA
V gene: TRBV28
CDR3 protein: CASSLGYRQPQHF
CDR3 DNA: TGTGCCAGCAGTTTAGGGTATCGTCAGCCCCAGCATTTT

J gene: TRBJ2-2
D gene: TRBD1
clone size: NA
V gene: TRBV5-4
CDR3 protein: CASSSGGGTGELFF
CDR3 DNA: TGTGCCAGCAGTTCAGGGGGCGGCACCGGGGAGCTGTTTTTT

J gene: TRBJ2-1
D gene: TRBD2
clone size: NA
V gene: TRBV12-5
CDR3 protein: CASGPGGIQHNEQFF
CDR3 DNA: TGTGCTAGTGGCCCGGGAGGTATCCAACACAATGAGCAGTTCTTC

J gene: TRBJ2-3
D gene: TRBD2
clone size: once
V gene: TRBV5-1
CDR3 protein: CASSLDWASGTQYF
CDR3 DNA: TGCGCCAGCAGCCTGGACTGGGCTAGCGGTACGCAGTATTTT

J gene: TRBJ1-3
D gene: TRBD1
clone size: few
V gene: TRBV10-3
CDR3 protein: CAITPGTGNTIYF
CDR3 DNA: TGTGCCATCACCCCAGGGACAGGGAACACCATATATTTT

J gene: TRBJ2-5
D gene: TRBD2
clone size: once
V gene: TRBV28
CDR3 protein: CASSLGTSGRALQETQYF
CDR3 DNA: TGTGCCAGCAGTTTAGGGACTAGCGGGAGGGCCCTACAAGAGACCCAGTACTTC

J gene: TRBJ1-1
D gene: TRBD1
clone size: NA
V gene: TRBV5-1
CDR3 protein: CASSLGQMNTEAFF
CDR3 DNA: TGCGCCAGCAGCCTGGGACAGATGAACACTGAAGCTTTCTTT

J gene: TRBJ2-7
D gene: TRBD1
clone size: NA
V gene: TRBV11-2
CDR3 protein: CASSLGTGGLYEQYF
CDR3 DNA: TGTGCCAGCAGCTTAGGGACAGGGGGCCTCTACGAGCAGTACTTC

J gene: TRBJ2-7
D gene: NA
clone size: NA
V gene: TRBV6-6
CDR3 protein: CASSIRDNSYEQYF
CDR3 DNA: TGTGCCAGCAGCATACGGGACAATTCCTACGAGCAGTACTTC

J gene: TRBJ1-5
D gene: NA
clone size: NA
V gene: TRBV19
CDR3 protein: CASSITGLRNQPQHF
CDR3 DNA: TGTGCCAGTAGTATCACAGGGTTGCGCAATCAGCCCCAGCATTTT

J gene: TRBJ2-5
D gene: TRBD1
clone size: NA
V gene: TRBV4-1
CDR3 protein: CASSQLSTGAGETQYF
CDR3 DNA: TGCGCCAGCAGCCAACTGTCGACAGGGGCTGGTGAGACCCAGTACTTC

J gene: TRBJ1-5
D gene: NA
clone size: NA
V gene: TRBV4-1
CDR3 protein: CASSHPRGGAYSNQPQHF
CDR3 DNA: TGCGCCAGCAGCCATCCCCGGGGGGGGGCGTATAGCAATCAGCCCCAGCATTTT

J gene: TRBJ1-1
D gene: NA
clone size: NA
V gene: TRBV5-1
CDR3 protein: CASSLGPGQGNTEAFF
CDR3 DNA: TGCGCCAGCAGCTTGGGGCCAGGGCAGGGTAACACTGAAGCTTTCTTT

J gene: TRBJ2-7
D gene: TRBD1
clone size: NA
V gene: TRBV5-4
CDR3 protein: CASSSKTGAYEQYF
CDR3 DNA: TGTGCCAGCAGCTCCAAAACAGGGGCCTACGAGCAGTACTTC

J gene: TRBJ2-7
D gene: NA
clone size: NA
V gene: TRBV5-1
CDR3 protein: CASSFGHPYEQYF
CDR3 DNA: TGCGCCAGCAGCTTCGGACATCCCTACGAGCAGTACTTC

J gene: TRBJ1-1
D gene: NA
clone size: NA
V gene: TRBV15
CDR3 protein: CATSRVQGTHTEAFF
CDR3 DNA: TGTGCCACCAGCAGAGTCCAGGGGACCCACACTGAAGCTTTCTTT

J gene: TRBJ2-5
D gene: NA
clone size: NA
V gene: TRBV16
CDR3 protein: CASSQSRSGTQYF
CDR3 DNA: TGTGCCAGCAGCCAATCAAGGTCCGGGACCCAGTACTTC

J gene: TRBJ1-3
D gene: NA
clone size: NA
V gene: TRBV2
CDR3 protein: CASWSPAHGNTIYF
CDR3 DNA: TGTGCCAGCTGGTCCCCGGCGCACGGAAACACCATATATTTT

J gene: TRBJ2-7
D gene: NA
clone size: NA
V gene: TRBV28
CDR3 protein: CASTRQATPYEQYF
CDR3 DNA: TGTGCCAGCACCCGACAGGCGACGCCCTACGAGCAGTACTTC

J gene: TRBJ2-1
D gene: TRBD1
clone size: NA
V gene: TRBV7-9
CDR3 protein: CASSLGLIPGQGKYNEQFF
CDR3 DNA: TGTGCCAGCAGCTTAGGTCTTATACCTGGACAGGGAAAATACAATGAGCAGTTCTTC

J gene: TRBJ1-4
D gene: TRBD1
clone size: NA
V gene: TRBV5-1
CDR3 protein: CASSLEDRSATNEKLFF
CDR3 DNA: TGCGCCAGCAGCTTGGAGGACAGGTCGGCAACTAATGAAAAACTGTTTTTT

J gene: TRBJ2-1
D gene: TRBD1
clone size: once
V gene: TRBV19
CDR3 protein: CASSVSTGEPYNEQFF
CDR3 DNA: TGTGCCAGTAGCGTCTCGACAGGGGAGCCTTACAATGAGCAGTTCTTC

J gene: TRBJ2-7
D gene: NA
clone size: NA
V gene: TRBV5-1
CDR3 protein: CASGAWDEQYF
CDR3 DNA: TGTGCCAGCGGAGCCTGGGACGAGCAGTACTTC

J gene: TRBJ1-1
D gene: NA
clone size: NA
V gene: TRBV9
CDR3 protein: CASSLSPLAEAFF
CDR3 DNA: TGTGCCAGCAGCTTGTCCCCGTTGGCTGAAGCTTTCTTT

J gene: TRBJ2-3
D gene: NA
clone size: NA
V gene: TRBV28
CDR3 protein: CATYSGTDTQYF
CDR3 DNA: TGTGCCACCTACAGTGGCACAGATACGCAGTATTTT

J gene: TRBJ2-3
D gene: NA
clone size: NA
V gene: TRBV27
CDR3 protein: CASSSPGSVADTQYF
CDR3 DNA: TGTGCCAGCAGTTCCCCGGGTAGCGTCGCAGATACGCAGTATTTT

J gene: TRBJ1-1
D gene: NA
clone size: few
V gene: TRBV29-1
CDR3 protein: CSVYGNTEAFF
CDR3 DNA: TGCAGCGTTTACGGGAACACTGAAGCTTTCTTT

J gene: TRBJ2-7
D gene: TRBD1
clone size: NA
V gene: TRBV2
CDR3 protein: CASLGGQDLYEQYF
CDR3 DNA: TGTGCCAGCCTCGGCGGACAGGACCTTTACGAGCAGTACTTC

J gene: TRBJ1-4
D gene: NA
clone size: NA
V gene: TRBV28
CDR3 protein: CASSSTFSGGNEKLFF
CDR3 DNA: TGTGCCAGCAGCTCTACATTTTCTGGGGGGAATGAAAAACTGTTTTTT

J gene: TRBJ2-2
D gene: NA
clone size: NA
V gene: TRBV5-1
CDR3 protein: CASSPAIPPISGTGELFF
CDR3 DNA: TGCGCCAGCAGCCCCGCTATACCCCCCATCTCGGGCACCGGGGAGCTGTTTTTT

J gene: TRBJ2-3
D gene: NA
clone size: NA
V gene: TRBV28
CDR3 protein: CASSSLGEGDTQYF
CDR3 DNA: TGTGCCAGCAGTTCCCTTGGAGAGGGAGATACGCAGTATTTT

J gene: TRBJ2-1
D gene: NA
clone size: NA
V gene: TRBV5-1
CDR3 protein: CASKGIGSYNEQFF
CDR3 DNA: TGCGCCAGCAAGGGGATCGGCTCCTACAATGAGCAGTTCTTC

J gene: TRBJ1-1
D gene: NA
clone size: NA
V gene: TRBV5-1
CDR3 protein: CASSSSSAGNTEAFF
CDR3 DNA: TGCGCCAGCAGCTCCTCCAGTGCAGGGAACACTGAAGCTTTCTTT

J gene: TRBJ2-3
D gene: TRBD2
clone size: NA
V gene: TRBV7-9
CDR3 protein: CASSLTSGSGADTQYF
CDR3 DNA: TGTGCCAGCAGCTTAACTAGCGGGAGTGGGGCAGATACGCAGTATTTT

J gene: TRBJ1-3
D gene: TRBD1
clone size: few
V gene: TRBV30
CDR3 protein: CAWTTGIGNTIYF
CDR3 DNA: TGTGCCTGGACGACAGGGATTGGAAACACCATATATTTT

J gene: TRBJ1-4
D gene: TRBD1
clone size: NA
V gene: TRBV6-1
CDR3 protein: CASSGRGQGLNEKLFF
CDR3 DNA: TGTGCCAGCAGTGGGCGCGGACAGGGATTAAATGAAAAACTGTTTTTT

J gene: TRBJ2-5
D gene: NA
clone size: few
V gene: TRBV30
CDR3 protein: CAWSEGSETQYF
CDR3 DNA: TGTGCCTGGAGTGAAGGATCAGAGACCCAGTACTTC

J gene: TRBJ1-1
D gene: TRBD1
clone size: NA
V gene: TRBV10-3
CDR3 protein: CAISPGQGTKNTEAFF
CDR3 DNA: TGTGCCATCAGCCCCGGACAGGGGACTAAGAACACTGAAGCTTTCTTT